These 17 T cell receptor beta chains were sequenced from one sample in a study of T cell repertoires in aging, cancer and after chemotherapy. Rearranged V-D-J TRB sequences were amplified with a mixed TRB-A/B primer pool. Each CDR3 protein is one row after TCRdb ran MiXCR on the multiplex PCR reads. This table has approximately 9,700 distinct CDR3 sequences, roughly 35% appearing once. The template was genomic DNA from peripheral blood, not RNA. What was sequenced was blood. The receptors originated from a human donor in good health.

The rearrangement joins TRBV18 to TRBJ2-6; D uncertain. The V gene lost 3 bases and the J gene lost 3 bases, with 3 bases spanning the gap. This CDR3 contains 13 residues. The germline V gene encodes CDR1 KGHSH and CDR2 LQKENI. CDR3: CASSPGGANVLTF. Written as DNA, the CDR3 is TGTGCCAGCTCACCGGGTGGGGCCAACGTCCTGACTTTC.

The chain recombines TRBV27 with TRBJ2-2, with D perhaps matching TRBD2 (5 bases). Looked up from germline, CDR1 is MNHEY and CDR2 is SMNVEV (reference sequence). V dropped 5 bases and J dropped 1 base, with 14 bases sitting between them. The CDR3 sequence is 16 residues long. CDR3 coding DNA: TGTGCCAGCAGTGATGACGGACGGGGGAACACCGGGGAGCTGTTTTTT. Translating gives CASSDDGRGNTGELFF.

V usage is TRBV11-3 and J usage is TRBJ2-2, with TRBD2 matching over 13 bases. The CDR3 length is 17 residues. V trimming: 4 bases; J trimming: 8 bases; junction bases outside the gene matches: 10. Germline lookup yields CDR1 SGHNT and CDR2 YENEEA. This CDR3 is CASSSRLAGGRSGELFF. CDR3 sequence (DNA): TGTGCCAGCAGCTCGAGACTAGCGGGGGGCCGGAGTGGGGAGCTGTTTTTT.

This clonotype is labeled as medium-sized (0.01 to 0.1%). This sequence joins TRBV29-1 and TRBJ1-2; D ambiguous. CDR3 size: 14 residues. The germline gives CDR1 SQVTM, CDR2 ANQGSEA. The V and J ends lost 2 bases and 7 bases respectively, with 17 bases between them. CDR3 in DNA: TGCAGCGTTGAATGGGCGCGGGGAATGGGTGGCTACACCTTC. Its translation is CSVEWARGMGGYTF.

Comment on this clonotype: A much larger clone differs from this one at a single base, so this may be a read error. V usage is TRBV19 and J usage is TRBJ2-3; D perhaps matches TRBD1 (7 bases). Germline CDR1 is LNHDA and CDR2 is SQIVND (reference sequence). The CDR3 sequence is 14 residues long. CDR3 in DNA: TGTGCCAGTTCGACTAGGGGGCGCACATATACGCAGTATTTT. This translates into CASSTRGRTYTQYF.

This clonotype ranks as medium-sized. The chain uses TRBV13 and TRBJ2-7; perhaps TRBD2 as D (5 bases). Looked up from germline, CDR1 is PRHDT and CDR2 is FYEKMQ (reference sequence). Trimming pared 0 bases from V and 3 bases from J, leaving 12 bases between. The CDR3 sequence is 15 residues long. CDR3 in amino acids: CASSLGPPAGYEQYF. CDR3 coding DNA: TGTGCCAGCAGCTTAGGTCCCCCGGCGGGCTACGAGCAGTACTTC.

This clonotype was seen more than once but under ten times. J is TRBJ2-1 and V is TRBV6-2 or TRBV6-3, with D uncertain. Germline CDR1 reads MNHEY; CDR2 reads SVGEGT. CDR3 length: 10 amino acids. Trimming removed 6 bases at V and 5 bases at J, with 2 bases between. The CDR3, as DNA: TGTGCCAGCAGGGACAATGAGCAGTTCTTC. It codes for CASRDNEQFF.

The chain links TRBV19 to TRBJ1-1; D is ambiguous. The CDR3 length is 16 residues. V was trimmed by 0 bases and J by 1 base, leaving 12 bases between them. Germline V gene data show CDR1 as LNHDA and CDR2 as SQIVND (reference sequence). CDR3 amino acids: CASSIDSLGPNTEAFF. DNA of the CDR3: TGTGCCAGTAGTATAGATTCGCTCGGCCCGAACACTGAAGCTTTCTTT.

The CDR3 DNA follows: TGCGCCAGCAGCGGGGGAGGCTACGAGCAGTACTTC. It encodes CASSGGGYEQYF. The chain employs TRBV5-1 and TRBJ2-7, with D maybe TRBD2 (6 bases). V was pared by 4 bases and J by 3 bases, with 8 bases between. The CDR3 runs 12 residues. Per the germline V gene, CDR1 is SGHRS and CDR2 is YFSETQ. The full variable domain, completed using reference TRBV5-1 and TRBJ2-7, is KAGVTQTPRYLIKTRGQQVTLSCSPISGHRSVSWYQQTPGQGLQFLFEYFSETQRNKGNFPGRFSGRQFSNSRSEMNVSTLELGDSALYLCASSGGGYEQYFGPGTRLTVT.

The rearrangement links TRBV6-5 to TRBJ1-2; weak D call: TRBD1 (6 bases). The V and J ends lost 0 bases and 3 bases respectively, with 14 bases between them. The CDR3 totals 16 residues. Per germline, CDR1 MNHEY and CDR2 SVGAGI. The CDR3 loop reads CASSYSRDTGYYGYTF. The CDR3 region has the DNA TGTGCCAGCAGTTACTCTCGTGACACAGGGTACTATGGCTACACCTTC.

This clonotype was observed a handful of times. The J gene is TRBJ1-2, the V gene TRBV19, with D possibly TRBD1 on 5 matching bases. V lost 6 bases and J lost 4, with 18 bases in between. The CDR3 covers 15 residues. Germline V gene data show CDR1 as LNHDA and CDR2 as SQIVND (reference sequence). CDR3 amino acids: CASRSAGLGVYGYTF. CDR3 bases: TGTGCCAGTAGATCGGCGGGACTCGGAGTCTATGGCTACACCTTC. Full variable domain (rest looked up from reference TRBV19 and TRBJ1-2): DGGITQSPKYLFRKEGQNVTLSCEQNLNHDAMYWYRQDPGQGLRLIYYSQIVNDFQKGDIAEGYSVSREKKESFPLTVTSAQKNPTAFYLCASRSAGLGVYGYTFGSGTRLTVV.

This clonotype was detected only a few times. In DNA form, the CDR3 reads TGTGCCAGCAGATCGGGAAGCGCAGATACGCAGTATTTT. Amino acids: CASRSGSADTQYF. This chain links TRBV6-5 with TRBJ2-3; tentative D call: TRBD2 (5 bases). Germline loops: CDR1 MNHEY, CDR2 SVGAGI. CDR3 length: 13 amino acids. The V gene lost 6 bases and the J gene lost 4 bases, with 11 bases spanning the gap.

This sequence joins TRBV20-1 and TRBJ1-1, with D uncertain. The CDR3 length is 12 residues. CDR1 is DFQATT, CDR2 SNEGSKA, per germline (reference sequence). V gave up 6 bases and J gave up 5 bases, with 13 bases separating them. The DNA of the CDR3 is TGCAGTGCCCGGGGAGAAGCGACTGAAGCTTTCTTT. It is translated as CSARGEATEAFF.

In this sample, this clonotype turned up once. At one boundary the junction diverges from the germline segment, which might be a read error. The chain joins TRBV18 to TRBJ2-5; 10 bases map to TRBD1. Per germline, CDR1 KGHSH and CDR2 LQKENI. CDR3 size: 16 residues. Written as DNA, the CDR3 is TGTGCCAGCAGCGCCCCGACAGGGGGCGAAGGTGATCCCCAATACTTC. The encoded protein is CASSAPTGGEGDPQYF. Supplemented by reference TRBV18 and TRBJ2-5, the full variable domain reads NAGVMQNPRHLVRRRGQEARLRCSPMKGHSHVYWYRQLPEEGLKFMVYLQKENIIDESGMPKERFSAEFPKEGPSILRIQQVVRGDSAAYFCASSAPTGGEGDPQYFGPGTRLLVL.

This clonotype was recorded a few times. V usage is TRBV27 and J usage is TRBJ2-7; no definite D call. This CDR3 region has 12 residues. V lost 5 bases and J lost 3, with 8 bases in between. Germline V gene sequence: CDR1 MNHEY, CDR2 SMNVEV (reference sequence). CDR3: CASSGRIYEQYF. The CDR3 DNA follows: TGTGCCAGCAGTGGACGGATCTACGAGCAGTACTTC.

This clonotype is medium-sized (0.01 to 0.1%). V is TRBV29-1 and J is TRBJ2-7, with 8 bases identical to TRBD2. J was trimmed by 5 bases and V by 4 bases; bases with no gene match: 10. The CDR3 extends over 14 amino acids. Per the germline V gene, CDR1 is SQVTM and CDR2 is ANQGSEA. Here the CDR3 DNA reads TGCAGCGTTGTTAGGGGCGGGGGGAGCGACGAGCAGTACTTC. Translating gives CSVVRGGGSDEQYF.

This clonotype came up a few times. J is TRBJ2-1 and V is TRBV5-6; D is undetermined. The CDR3 runs 12 residues. The germline CDR1 and CDR2 sequences are SGHDT and YYEEEE. The ends were cut back, 4 bases at V and 8 bases at J, with 10 bases in the middle. The CDR3 nucleotides read TGTGCCAGCAGCCCTTTTGGGTATGAGCAGTTCTTC. Protein product: CASSPFGYEQFF.